This T cell receptor beta chain is drawn from a study of OX40 agonist ivuxolimab in advanced cancers. Study-wide findings and caveats: Antigen specificity of clonally expanded peripheral T cells was not established.

Concerning this clone itself: What it recognizes is unknown.

The germline CDR1 and CDR2 sequences are SGHKS and YYEKEE (reference sequence). CDR3 length: 15 residues. V was pared by 3 bases and J by 6 bases, with 16 bases between. Using immunoSEQ multiplex PCR, the repertoire was profiled, and TCRdb retains in-frame clones only, with some absent. This sample yields some 66,000 clones, of which roughly four fifths are seen a single time; around 2.5% belongs to the top ten. Blood sampling took place at baseline, cycle 4 day 1, and cycle 7 day 1. Sample: CD4+ or CD8+ T cells sorted from blood, taken in a trial of the OX40 agonist ivuxolimab. The chain is built from TRBV5-5 and TRBJ1-5; a weak D match, TRBD1 (5 bases). The TCR sequence derives from an adult with an advanced solid tumor such as melanoma, head and neck, liver or kidney cancer. The CDR3 DNA reads TGTGCCAGCAGCTCGACCCAGGGTGAAGTTCAGCCCCAGCATTTT. It is translated as CASSSTQGEVQPQHF.